This TCR beta chain was captured by sequencing in a study of blood T cell repertoires in COVID-19. Study overall: Acute and convalescent COVID-19 specimens originated in the United States, Italy and Spain. Sample material is recorded as cDNA or gDNA derived from T cells, B-cell-depleted T cells, or PBMCs.

Participants were placed into cohorts based on the clinical history they reported. Deletions cut 3 bases from V and 9 bases from J, with 9 bases between. The germline V gene encodes CDR1 MGHDK and CDR2 SYGVNS. The CDR3 runs 13 residues. Source study methods: Counts of nucleated cells, estimated from reference gene primer amplification, were obtained. TCRdb's copy holds only in-frame clones and misses some; the assay was immunoSEQ multiplex PCR. Clone size and V and J calls were adopted from that table, with D and trimming inferred from the DNA. The sample has approximately 280,000 clones, almost 90% seen once.

The source material was PBMCs or T cells enriched from blood (not recorded which). The rearrangement uses TRBV25-1 and TRBJ1-6; D is uncertain. This receptor was obtained from a woman between 18 and 30 years old with acute COVID-19. Written as DNA, the CDR3 is TGTGCCAGCAGTGACAGTGGTGGTTCACCCCTCCACTTT. Translated: CASSDSGGSPLHF. Using reference TRBV25-1 and TRBJ1-6 for the parts outside the CDR3, the full variable domain is EADIYQTPRYLVIGTGKKITLECSQTMGHDKMYWYQQDPGMELHLIHYSYGVNSTEKGDLSSESTVSRIRTEHFPLTLESARPSHTSQYLCASSDSGGSPLHFGNGTRLTVT.